This is a list of T cell receptor beta chains from one sample in a study of blood T cell repertoires in COVID-19. Produced via immunoSEQ multiplex PCR; TCRdb's table is partial and in-frame only. The sample shows 300,000 to 350,000 clones, about four fifths of them seen only once. The sequenced sample consisted of peripheral blood. These receptors were collected from a man between 25 and 39 years old with active or convalescent COVID-19. Each CDR3 is given with its conserved first and last residue. The order of the fields is D gene, J gene, clone size, V gene, CDR3 protein, CDR3 DNA. A D gene is named only where the DNA matches it firmly. Expanded clones are given a class, and other clones once, few, many or no size at all.

TRBD2 | TRBJ2-3 | . | TRBV5-3 | CARRHLRGGSTDTQYF | TGTGCCAGAAGACATTTGCGGGGGGGTAGCACAGATACGCAGTATTTT
. | TRBJ2-2 | . | TRBV19 | CASSIDRAGGFGELFF | TGTGCCAGTAGTATAGATCGGGCAGGGGGGTTCGGGGAGCTGTTTTTT
. | TRBJ2-1 | . | TRBV30 | CAWRADLYNEQFF | TGTGCCTGGAGAGCGGACCTTTACAATGAGCAGTTCTTC
TRBD1 | TRBJ1-5 | . | TRBV7-2 | CASSFPGGAQHF | TGTGCCAGCAGCTTCCCAGGGGGAGCCCAGCATTTT
TRBD1 | TRBJ1-2 | few | TRBV18 | CASSPWTGGYGYTF | TGTGCCAGCTCACCGTGGACAGGAGGATATGGCTACACCTTC
TRBD1 | TRBJ2-2 | . | TRBV4-3 | CASSQGTGYTGELFF | TGCGCCAGCAGCCAAGGGACAGGGTACACCGGGGAGCTGTTTTTT
TRBD1 | TRBJ1-5 | . | TRBV9 | CASSVGQGRGQPQHF | TGTGCCAGCAGCGTAGGACAGGGTAGGGGTCAGCCCCAGCATTTT
. | TRBJ2-7 | few | TRBV5-4 | CASSLATGEGYEQYF | TGTGCCAGCAGCCTCGCGACAGGGGAGGGATACGAGCAGTACTTC
TRBD2 | TRBJ2-1 | . | TRBV7-8 | CASSPPTSGIYNEQFF | TGTGCCAGCAGCCCCCCCACTAGCGGGATATACAATGAGCAGTTCTTC
TRBD1 | TRBJ2-3 | . | TRBV5-1 | CASRRDRGTDTQYF | TGCGCCAGCCGCCGGGACAGGGGGACAGATACGCAGTATTTT
. | TRBJ2-1 | . | TRBV9 | CASSPKTLSYNEQFF | TGTGCCAGCAGCCCCAAGACTCTTTCCTACAATGAGCAGTTCTTC
. | TRBJ1-2 | . | TRBV19 | CASSENRVVGYGYTF | TGTGCCAGTAGTGAAAACAGGGTCGTAGGCTATGGCTACACCTTC
TRBD1 | TRBJ1-4 | once | TRBV2 | CASGRTGPEKLFF | TGTGCCAGCGGTCGGACAGGCCCGGAAAAACTGTTTTTT
. | TRBJ1-4 | . | TRBV28 | CASSMTEGLFF | TGTGCCAGCAGTATGACGGAGGGACTGTTTTTT
. | TRBJ2-3 | once | TRBV9 | CASSGGPAGDTQYF | TGTGCCAGCAGCGGGGGCCCCGCAGGTGATACGCAGTATTTT
TRBD1 | TRBJ2-7 | . | TRBV4-2 | CASSQALGQGYEQYF | TGTGCCAGCAGCCAGGCCCTGGGACAGGGGTACGAGCAGTACTTC
. | TRBJ2-7 | once | TRBV6-2/TRBV6-3 | CASSRRSGYEQYF | TGTGCCAGCAGTCGTAGAAGCGGTTACGAGCAGTACTTC
TRBD1 | TRBJ1-2 | . | TRBV29-1 | CSVGQGEGGYTF | TGCAGCGTTGGACAGGGGGAGGGTGGCTACACCTTC
. | TRBJ1-3 | . | TRBV30 | CAWSVIGGSGNTIYF | TGTGCCTGGAGTGTAATTGGGGGCTCAGGAAACACCATATATTTT
. | TRBJ1-2 | once | TRBV24-1 | CATSDPDGTNYGYTF | TGTGCCACCAGTGATCCCGACGGGACTAACTATGGCTACACCTTC
. | TRBJ1-2 | . | TRBV30 | CGRDTPNYGYTF | TGTGGACGGGACACCCCTAACTATGGCTACACCTTC
. | TRBJ1-6 | . | TRBV6-1 | CASTRDWNSPLHF | TGTGCCAGTACTCGGGACTGGAATTCACCCCTCCACTTT
TRBD2 | TRBJ2-2 | . | TRBV23-1 | CASSQYREGPNTGELFF | TGCGCCAGCAGTCAATATCGGGAGGGCCCGAACACCGGGGAGCTGTTTTTT
. | TRBJ1-1 | . | TRBV25-1 | CASSEVSIYTEAFF | TGTGCCAGCAGCGAGGTGAGCATTTACACTGAAGCTTTCTTT
. | TRBJ1-2 | . | TRBV2 | CARRGFETNYGYTF | TGTGCCAGAAGAGGGTTCGAGACCAACTATGGCTACACCTTC
TRBD1 | TRBJ1-2 | . | TRBV4-3 | CASSQDSGTGVSGYTF | TGCGCCAGCAGCCAAGATTCCGGGACAGGGGTTAGTGGCTACACCTTC
TRBD2 | TRBJ2-3 | . | TRBV15 | CATPGLADPAKSTDTQYF | TGTGCCACCCCGGGACTAGCGGACCCCGCGAAAAGCACAGATACGCAGTATTTT
TRBD1 | TRBJ2-1 | few | TRBV18 | CASSRGQGAENEQFF | TGTGCCAGCTCCCGAGGACAGGGGGCTGAAAATGAGCAGTTCTTC
TRBD1 | TRBJ2-2 | . | TRBV9 | CASSALGTARTGELFF | TGTGCCAGCAGCGCCCTCGGGACAGCTCGGACCGGGGAGCTGTTTTTT
. | TRBJ1-1 | . | TRBV10-3 | CATGRKEDTEAFF | TGTGCCACAGGGAGGAAGGAGGACACTGAAGCTTTCTTT
. | TRBJ1-3 | . | TRBV29-1 | CSVGQDAGNTIYF | TGCAGCGTTGGACAGGACGCAGGAAACACCATATATTTT
TRBD2 | TRBJ2-5 | . | TRBV4-3 | CASSPGGSGRTKETQYF | TGCGCCAGCAGCCCCGGGGGTAGCGGGAGAACGAAGGAGACCCAGTACTTC
. | TRBJ1-2 | once | TRBV2 | CASIPGEYDGYTF | TGTGCCAGCATTCCCGGGGAGTACGACGGCTACACCTTC
. | TRBJ2-7 | . | TRBV2 | CASSEGTQYF | TGTGCCAGCAGTGAGGGGACTCAGTACTTC
TRBD1 | TRBJ1-6 | . | TRBV5-4 | CASSLRGHNSPLHF | TGTGCCAGCAGCTTGAGGGGGCATAATTCACCCCTCCACTTT
TRBD1 | TRBJ2-3 | . | TRBV11-3 | CASSLGDRLSDTQYF | TGTGCCAGCAGCTTAGGGGACAGACTTTCAGATACGCAGTATTTT
. | TRBJ2-7 | . | TRBV11-3 | CASSLGQAREQYF | TGTGCCAGCAGCTTAGGACAGGCCCGCGAGCAGTACTTC
. | TRBJ2-1 | . | TRBV24-1 | CATSDPRTRYNEQFF | TGTGCCACCAGTGATCCACGGACACGATACAATGAGCAGTTCTTC
TRBD2 | TRBJ2-7 | . | TRBV28 | CASGTRGYEQYF | TGTGCCAGTGGGACTAGGGGATACGAGCAGTACTTC
. | TRBJ2-1 | . | TRBV7-9 | CASSPGGGFLYNEQFF | TGTGCCAGCAGCCCCGGCGGGGGCTTTCTATACAATGAGCAGTTCTTC
. | TRBJ2-1 | . | TRBV27 | CASLHPSPYNEQFF | TGTGCCAGCTTACACCCGTCCCCCTACAATGAGCAGTTCTTC
TRBD1 | TRBJ1-1 | . | TRBV19 | CASSYRQGATEAFF | TGTGCCAGTAGTTATCGACAGGGTGCCACTGAAGCTTTCTTT
TRBD1 | TRBJ1-1 | few | TRBV12-3/TRBV12-4 | CASSYGTGTEAFF | TGTGCCAGCAGTTACGGGACAGGCACTGAAGCTTTCTTT
. | TRBJ1-4 | . | TRBV25-1 | CASSESGGSHEKLFF | TGTGCCAGCAGTGAATCGGGTGGTTCCCATGAAAAACTGTTTTTT
TRBD1 | TRBJ1-4 | . | TRBV9 | CASSALIGTGGEKLFF | TGTGCCAGCAGCGCCCTAATTGGGACAGGAGGTGAAAAACTGTTTTTT
. | TRBJ1-5 | . | TRBV5-1 | CASILSNQPQHF | TGCGCCAGCATCCTCAGCAATCAGCCCCAGCATTTT
. | TRBJ2-2 | once | TRBV3-1/TRBV3-2 | CASSQTLGHTGELFF | TGTGCCAGCAGCCAAACCTTGGGCCACACCGGGGAGCTGTTTTTT
TRBD1 | TRBJ1-1 | few | TRBV25-1 | CASSGGQSIMNTEAFF | TGTGCCAGCAGTGGGGGACAGTCCATCATGAACACTGAAGCTTTCTTT
TRBD1 | TRBJ2-7 | . | TRBV11-3 | CASSPTGIHEQYF | TGTGCCAGCAGCCCGACAGGGATCCACGAACAGTACTTC
. | TRBJ2-5 | . | TRBV3-1/TRBV3-2 | CASSQGVGGARETQYF | TGTGCCAGCAGCCAAGGCGTGGGGGGGGCCCGAGAGACCCAGTACTTC
. | TRBJ1-4 | once | TRBV6-5 | CASSYFQGRPNEKLFF | TGTGCCAGCAGTTATTTTCAGGGAAGACCTAATGAAAAACTGTTTTTT
TRBD1 | TRBJ1-6 | . | TRBV7-2 | CASSSGTVLNSPLHF | TGTGCCAGCAGCTCGGGGACAGTTCTTAATTCACCCCTCCACTTT
TRBD1 | TRBJ2-7 | . | TRBV7-2 | CASSTQGGTGNYEQYF | TGTGCCAGCAGCACCCAAGGGGGGACAGGGAACTACGAGCAGTACTTC
TRBD1 | TRBJ2-3 | . | TRBV5-6 | CASSFTGQPEDTQYF | TGTGCCAGCAGCTTTACGGGACAGCCGGAAGATACGCAGTATTTT
TRBD1 | TRBJ1-2 | . | TRBV29-1 | CSVEEGQGYRGYTF | TGCAGCGTTGAAGAGGGACAGGGGTATAGGGGCTACACCTTC